This T cell receptor (beta chain) was recorded in a study of blood T cell repertoires in COVID-19. Study summary: Researchers got acute and convalescent COVID-19 samples from the United States, Italy and Spain.

Method: immunoSEQ multiplex PCR; TCRdb's copy keeps in-frame clones and lacks some. The sample consists of 250,000 to 350,000 clones, around 89% of them appearing once. The ends lost 7 bases at V and 9 bases at J; junction bases unmatched: 13. The germline V gene has CDR1 LGHNA and CDR2 YNFKEQ. CDR3 length equals 17 residues. V gene TRBV4-2 combines with J gene TRBJ1-6, with TRBD1 matching over 12 bases. This TCR was sampled from a woman aged 55-75 years with acute or convalescent COVID-19. The sequencing sample was made of peripheral blood. The CDR3 reads CASNVVGTGGGSSPLHF. CDR3 nucleotide sequence: TGTGCCAGCAATGTCGTCGGGACAGGGGGCGGGAGTTCACCCCTCCACTTT.